These 24 T cell receptor beta chains share one sample of origin, sequenced in a study of cytomegalovirus exposure and HLA in healthy donors. PCR primers comprised 60 Vbeta and 13 Jbeta primers. Some clones are missing from TCRdb's copy, which holds only in-frame ones; the method was immunoSEQ multiplex PCR. Of 95,000 to 150,000 clones listed, around 80% are singletons. Specimen: PBMCs. These TCRs come from a woman younger than 45 in good health and CMV-seronegative.

The chain joins TRBV7-3 to TRBJ1-2; a possible D gene is TRBD1 (6 bases). CDR3 length equals 19 residues. V lost 3 bases and J 2 bases, leaving 25 bases between the germline ends. In germline, CDR1 is SGHTA, CDR2 FQGTGA. In DNA, the CDR3 is TGTGCCAGCAGCTTGGGGCCCGGTTCCGGACAGAGGTCGAACTATGGCTACACCTTC. Its translation: CASSLGPGSGQRSNYGYTF.

The chain recombines TRBV7-6 with TRBJ1-1; no firm D call. The CDR3 is 12 residues long. Germline V gives CDR1 SGHVS, CDR2 FNYEAQ. The ends were cut back, 5 bases at V and 5 bases at J, with 9 bases in the middle. The CDR3 sequence is CASSHGDTEAFF. CDR3 coding DNA: TGTGCCAGCAGCCACGGGGATACTGAAGCTTTCTTT.

This clone was counted once. The chain links TRBV28 to TRBJ1-2, with a possible D match to TRBD1 (6 bases). The CDR3 runs 12 residues. CDR1 is MDHEN and CDR2 is SYDVKM in the germline V gene. Trimming took off 8 bases at V and 6 bases at J, with 13 bases between the two ends. CDR3 bases: TGTGCCAGCGGTTCAGGGGCCAATGGCTACACCTTC. Protein sequence: CASGSGANGYTF.

The chain recombines TRBV7-3 with TRBJ2-3, with D possibly being TRBD1 (6 bases). The CDR3 runs to 13 residues. Trimming took off 8 bases at V and 5 bases at J, with 14 bases between the two ends. Germline CDR1 and CDR2: SGHTA and FQGTGA. CDR3 in amino acids: CASGQGNRDTQYF. The CDR3 DNA is TGTGCCAGCGGTCAGGGGAATCGAGATACGCAGTATTTT.

V is TRBV19 and J is TRBJ1-2; unclear D gene. CDR1 is LNHDA, CDR2 SQIVND, per germline (reference sequence). V shed 4 bases and J shed 8 bases, with 17 bases lying between them. The CDR3 runs 14 residues. CDR3 nucleotides: TGTGCCAGTAGTACCCCGGGCGGAGGGAAGGGCTACACCTTC. This codes for CASSTPGGGKGYTF.

V and J are TRBV18 and TRBJ2-7; possible D gene TRBD2, 5 bases. The germline V and J ends were trimmed by 6 bases and 7 bases, with 22 bases remaining between them. The CDR3 loop spans 15 amino acids. Germline V gives CDR1 KGHSH, CDR2 LQKENI. The CDR3 protein is CASSLGVGSPGEQYF. In DNA, the CDR3 is TGTGCCAGCTCCCTAGGTGTTGGGAGCCCCGGGGAGCAGTACTTC.

This chain joins TRBV6-1 and TRBJ1-1, with D maybe TRBD1 (6 bases). V lost 6 bases and J 4 bases, leaving 15 bases between the germline ends. The CDR3 has 14 residues. Per the germline V gene, CDR1 is MNHNS and CDR2 is SASEGT. CDR3 sequence (DNA): TGTGCCAGCAGCGACTCCGGGGGGCTCACTGAAGCTTTCTTT. It specifies CASSDSGGLTEAFF.

This clone has just a few counts. The chain links TRBV5-1 to TRBJ1-1, with D uncertain. The germline CDR1 and CDR2 sequences are SGHRS and YFSETQ. CDR3 length: 12 amino acids. The germline V and J ends were trimmed by 3 bases and 7 bases, with 10 bases remaining between them. The CDR3 loop is CASSWNEGEAFF. In DNA, the CDR3 is TGCGCCAGCAGCTGGAATGAGGGTGAAGCTTTCTTT.

The chain has TRBV2 and TRBJ2-2, with unresolved D. Germline V gene lookup returns CDR1 SNHLY and CDR2 FYNNEI. V was pared by 6 bases and J by 0 bases, with 8 bases between. The CDR3 has 14 amino acids. Here the CDR3 DNA reads TGTGCCAGCAGGGTACTGACGAACACCGGGGAGCTGTTTTTT. This codes for CASRVLTNTGELFF. Drawing the rest from reference TRBV2 and TRBJ2-2, the complete variable domain is EPEVTQTPSHQVTQMGQEVILRCVPISNHLYFYWYRQILGQKVEFLVSFYNNEISEKSEIFDDQFSVERPDGSNFTLKIRSTKLEDSAMYFCASRVLTNTGELFFGEGSRLTVL.

The genes are TRBV6-5 and TRBJ1-6; the D gene is possibly TRBD1 (6 bases). Trimming removed 10 bases at V and 4 bases at J, with 8 bases between. This CDR3 is 12 amino acids long. Germline CDR1 is MNHEY and CDR2 is SVGAGI. Here the CDR3 reads CATGQYNSPLHF. The CDR3, as DNA: TGTGCCACCGGACAGTATAATTCACCCCTCCACTTT.

As concerns this clone: Different DNA sequences within this sample yield the same CDR3. This sequence joins TRBV28 and TRBJ2-5; 12 bases agree with TRBD2. This CDR3 has 15 amino acids. Germline CDR1 is MDHEN and CDR2 is SYDVKM. Trimming cost V 2 bases and J 2 bases; bases outside gene matches: 0. The CDR3 spells CASSLTSGGQETQYF. CDR3 sequence (DNA): TGTGCCAGCAGTTTAACTAGCGGGGGGCAAGAGACCCAGTACTTC.

This sequence joins TRBV15 and TRBJ2-7; D may be TRBD1 (6 bases). The length of the CDR3 is 13 residues. Germline V gene sequence: CDR1 LNHNV, CDR2 YYDKDF (reference sequence). V shed 8 bases and J shed 1 base, with 12 bases lying between them. The CDR3: CATGRDMSYEQYF. The CDR3 DNA is TGTGCCACCGGCCGGGACATGTCCTACGAGCAGTACTTC.

The chain combines TRBV27 with TRBJ1-1, with a tentative D call TRBD1 (6 bases). Germline V gives CDR1 MNHEY, CDR2 SMNVEV (reference sequence). The CDR3 is 13 amino acids. Trimming took off 3 bases at V and 6 bases at J, with 11 bases between the two ends. The CDR3 region is CASSFDRMAEAFF. CDR3 in DNA: TGTGCCAGCAGTTTCGACAGGATGGCTGAAGCTTTCTTT.

This clone has just a few counts. The chain uses TRBV7-9 and TRBJ2-7, with D maybe TRBD1 (7 bases). Between the trimmed V and J ends, which lost 5 bases and 0 bases, there was a span of 11 bases. CDR3 length: 14 amino acids. Per the germline V gene, CDR1 is SEHNR and CDR2 is FQNEAQ (reference sequence). The DNA for the CDR3 is TGTGCCAGCAGCCCCCAGGGGGGCTCCTACGAGCAGTACTTC. Its protein product is CASSPQGGSYEQYF.

The chain employs TRBV18 and TRBJ2-1; possible D gene TRBD1, 6 bases. Germline-derived CDR1 and CDR2 are KGHSH and LQKENI. Deletions cut 3 bases from V and 5 bases from J, with 14 bases between. The CDR3 loop spans 15 amino acids. The CDR3 sequence is CASSPDSTKNNEQFF. The CDR3 DNA follows: TGTGCCAGCTCACCGGACAGCACTAAAAACAATGAGCAGTTCTTC.

The genes are TRBV18 and TRBJ1-5; no reliable D call. Germline V lookup: CDR1 KGHSH, CDR2 LQKENI. Trimming stripped 3 bases from V and 7 bases from J, with 10 bases between. This CDR3 is 13 amino acids long. DNA of the CDR3: TGTGCCAGCTCACCTGGGAGTGGACAGCCCCAGCATTTT. It translates to CASSPGSGQPQHF. Full variable domain (missing parts from reference TRBV18 and TRBJ1-5): NAGVMQNPRHLVRRRGQEARLRCSPMKGHSHVYWYRQLPEEGLKFMVYLQKENIIDESGMPKERFSAEFPKEGPSILRIQQVVRGDSAAYFCASSPGSGQPQHFGDGTRLSIL.

This clone turned up a few times. This chain connects TRBV27 to TRBJ1-5; no definite D call. CDR1 is MNHEY, CDR2 SMNVEV, per germline (reference sequence). V lost 1 base, J lost 0 bases, and 7 bases lay in between. This CDR3 is 15 amino acids long. CDR3 loop: CASSLFLSSNQPQHF. In DNA form, the CDR3 reads TGTGCCAGCAGTTTATTCCTTTCTAGCAATCAGCCCCAGCATTTT.

The gene calls are TRBV6-1 and TRBJ1-5; D gene unclear. The CDR3 is made up of 15 amino acids. The germline V gene has CDR1 MNHNS and CDR2 SASEGT. Trimming stripped 7 bases from V and 0 bases from J, with 13 bases between. In DNA form, the CDR3 reads TGTGCCAGCACCTCCCGACTCTTTAGCAATCAGCCCCAGCATTTT. It specifies CASTSRLFSNQPQHF.

This clone was recorded once. The chain employs TRBV7-9 and TRBJ2-2, with 8 bases aligning to TRBD2. V lost 7 bases and J lost 3; bases outside the gene matches: 13. CDR3 size: 17 residues. The V gene's germline CDR1 is SEHNR and CDR2 FQNEAQ (reference sequence). For the CDR3, the DNA is TGTGCCAGCACCTCACCGCCCAGCGGGGGTGACACCGGGGAGCTGTTTTTT. Translation: CASTSPPSGGDTGELFF.

This clone was observed a few times. This chain connects TRBV5-1 to TRBJ2-1; 8 nucleotides line up with TRBD2. The CDR3 runs 18 residues. V was pared by 0 bases and J by 0 bases, with 8 bases of the junction left unmatched. CDR1 and CDR2 from the germline V gene are SGHRS and YFSETQ. In nucleotides, the CDR3 is TGCGCCAGCAGCTTGGGGGGCCTGCGGGAGGCCTCCTACAATGAGCAGTTCTTC. Amino acids: CASSLGGLREASYNEQFF.

This clone showed up just once. J is TRBJ1-1 and V is TRBV11-3, with D maybe TRBD1 (6 bases). The CDR3 totals 14 residues. V was cut by 5 bases and J by 9 bases, with 19 bases left in between. The germline CDR1 and CDR2 sequences are SGHNT and YENEEA. CDR3 DNA: TGTGCCAGCAGCCCCCGGGACAACTTAAGGCAAGCTTTCTTT. As protein: CASSPRDNLRQAFF.

This clone is a singleton in its sample. The genes are TRBV27 and TRBJ2-7; TRBD2 agrees at 7 bases. CDR1 MNHEY and CDR2 SMNVEV come from the germline V gene (reference sequence). The CDR3 runs 13 residues. V trimming: 8 bases; J trimming: 3 bases; junction bases outside the gene matches: 7. CDR3 sequence reads: CASAGTTYYEQYF. In DNA form, the CDR3 reads TGTGCCAGCGCCGGGACTACCTACTACGAGCAGTACTTC.

The chain is built from TRBV11-3 and TRBJ2-1; 16 bases fit TRBD2. The CDR3 is 17 amino acids. With 4 bases clipped from V and 5 bases from J, the junction kept 5 bases outside the gene matches. Germline-derived CDR1 and CDR2 are SGHNT and YENEEA. CDR3: CASSWGLAGGPNNEQFF. As DNA, the CDR3 is TGTGCCAGCAGCTGGGGACTAGCGGGAGGGCCCAACAATGAGCAGTTCTTC.

V gene TRBV7-3 combines with J gene TRBJ1-1; 7 nucleotides agree with TRBD1. The V segment lost 5 bases and the J segment 1 base; nucleotides outside the gene matches: 4. The CDR3 covers 14 residues. Germline CDR1 SGHTA, CDR2 FQGTGA. The CDR3 loop reads CASSPGQKNTEAFF. In DNA form, the CDR3 reads TGTGCCAGCAGCCCGGGACAGAAGAACACTGAAGCTTTCTTT.